This T cell receptor beta chain was documented in a study of cytomegalovirus exposure and HLA in healthy donors. Study information: Falling in the Caucasian-associated ancestry cluster were 80% to 85% of 300 to 500 genotyped donors.

PCR used 60 Vbeta primers and 13 Jbeta primers. Original processing notes: Per a later analysis, the number of unique TCR beta chains was about 80 million, of which around 9.9 million were shared. Libraries were prepared by immunoSEQ multiplex PCR; TCRdb keeps only in-frame clonotypes and omits some of them. V and J calls and clone size come straight from that table; D and trimming were deduced from the DNA. The data hold about 170,000 clones, with 65% to 85% observed a single time. This clone was counted a few times. Its antigen remains unidentified. Points from the study as a whole: Sequencing likely caused a cluster of highly shared sequence variants.

Looked up from germline, CDR1 is SGHDT and CDR2 is YYEEEE. The CDR3 runs to 18 residues. V lost 4 bases, J lost 0 bases, and 7 bases stayed unmatched. The specimen was PBMCs. This clonotype was obtained from a man aged 35 to 55 in good health and CMV-seropositive. The V call is TRBV5-6, the J call TRBJ2-3; 14 bases map to TRBD2. CDR3 nucleotide sequence: TGTGCCAGCAGCGCCGGACTAGCGGGGGGACTTAGCACAGATACGCAGTATTTT. It is translated as CASSAGLAGGLSTDTQYF.